The 24 T cell receptor beta chains listed next were all sequenced from one sample in a study of cytomegalovirus exposure and HLA in healthy donors. A multiplex PCR was run with 60 Vbeta primers and 13 Jbeta primers. The method was immunoSEQ multiplex PCR; TCRdb's version includes in-frame clones alone and lacks a portion of them. The sample contains roughly 260,000 clones, approximately 84% of which appear only once. Input material: PBMCs. These receptors originate from a woman in her forties in good health and CMV-seropositive.

As regards this clone: Sequence at one end of the junction differs from germline and may be a read error. The rearrangement uses TRBV7-9 and TRBJ2-7, with 7 positions matching TRBD1. The CDR3 has 14 residues. Germline CDR1 is SEHNR and CDR2 is FQNEAQ (reference sequence). The chain's CDR3 is CSSSFRDRPYEQYF. The CDR3 DNA sequence: TGTTCCAGCAGCTTCCGGGACAGACCCTACGAGCAGTACTTC.

The V and J genes are TRBV7-3 and TRBJ2-3; 12 bases fit TRBD2. Looked up from germline, CDR1 is SGHTA and CDR2 is FQGTGA. There are 18 residues in the CDR3. V was pared by 1 base and J by 1 base, with 6 bases of the junction left unmatched. The CDR3 region is CASSLRASGRAGTDTQYF. The DNA for the CDR3 is TGTGCCAGCAGCTTAAGGGCTAGCGGGAGGGCGGGCACAGATACGCAGTATTTT. Full variable domain (outside the CDR3, taken from reference TRBV7-3 and TRBJ2-3): GAGVSQTPSNKVTEKGKYVELRCDPISGHTALYWYRQSLGQGPEFLIYFQGTGAADDSGLPNDRFFAVRPEGSVSTLKIQRTERGDSAVYLCASSLRASGRAGTDTQYFGPGTRLTVL.

The V and J genes are TRBV19 and TRBJ2-2, with 8 bases fitting TRBD1. With V trimmed by 1 base and J by 7 bases, 5 bases remained unmatched. Germline assignment: CDR1 LNHDA and CDR2 SQIVND (reference sequence). The CDR3 is 15 amino acids. CDR3 residues: CASSIATGTGGELFF. CDR3 coding DNA: TGTGCCAGTAGTATAGCGACAGGGACAGGCGGGGAGCTGTTTTTT.

This chain joins TRBV7-8 and TRBJ2-2; no definite D call. This CDR3 contains 17 residues. Germline V gene lookup returns CDR1 SGHVS and CDR2 FQNEAQ. V was trimmed by 5 bases and J by 2 bases, leaving 18 bases between them. In DNA, the CDR3 is TGTGCCAGCAGCCCCCGTGATTACAATGGCAACACCGGGGAGCTGTTTTTT. This gives the protein CASSPRDYNGNTGELFF.

V gene TRBV5-5 combines with J gene TRBJ1-4, with 10 bases fitting TRBD1. In germline, CDR1 is SGHKS, CDR2 YYEKEE (reference sequence). J was trimmed by 7 bases and V by 4 bases; bases with no gene match: 10. This CDR3 spans 16 amino acids. The CDR3 DNA is TGTGCCAGCAGCGTTCCTCCGGGACAGGGGAGTGAAAAACTGTTTTTT. Translating gives CASSVPPGQGSEKLFF.

This chain uses TRBV11-1 with TRBJ2-2, with D possibly TRBD1 on 5 matching bases. The V and J ends lost 4 bases and 0 bases respectively, with 9 bases between them. CDR1 is SGHAT, CDR2 FQDESV, per germline (reference sequence). The CDR3 sequence is 15 residues long. Here the CDR3 reads CASSYRISNTGELFF. In DNA, the CDR3 is TGTGCCAGCAGCTACAGGATCTCGAACACCGGGGAGCTGTTTTTT.

V is TRBV5-1 and J is TRBJ2-1, with 11 bases that match TRBD2. The CDR3 is made up of 14 amino acids. The V gene end was trimmed by 5 bases and the J gene end by 8 bases; junction bases not matched to a gene: 6. Germline CDR1 is SGHRS and CDR2 is YFSETQ. The CDR3 DNA follows: TGCGCCAGCAGACTAGCGGGAGTAAGAGATGAGCAGTTCTTC. It codes for CASRLAGVRDEQFF.

The chain employs TRBV4-3 and TRBJ1-3; D is uncertain. The germline V gene has CDR1 LGHNA and CDR2 YSLEER. The CDR3 totals 17 residues. V dropped 0 bases and J dropped 0 bases, with 12 bases sitting between them. This chain's CDR3 is CASSQDGGRSSGNTIYF. In DNA, the CDR3 is TGCGCCAGCAGCCAAGACGGAGGCAGGAGCTCTGGAAACACCATATATTTT.

The gene calls are TRBV5-5 and TRBJ1-3; perhaps TRBD1 as D (6 bases). Germline lookup yields CDR1 SGHKS and CDR2 YYEKEE (reference sequence). Trimming removed 1 base at V and 2 bases at J, with 10 bases between. The CDR3 length is 15 residues. DNA for the CDR3: TGTGCCAGCAGCTTGTGGGCAGGGGCTGGAAACACCATATATTTT. It translates to CASSLWAGAGNTIYF.

The rearrangement uses TRBV5-6 and TRBJ2-5; 11 bases match TRBD1. TRBJ2-7 explains the end of the DNA better; the J call may be wrong. Germline lookup yields CDR1 SGHDT and CDR2 YYEEEE. The CDR3 is 18 residues long. The CDR3 sequence: CASRPLGQGGMSSYEQYF. CDR3 nucleotide sequence: TGTGCCAGCAGACCCCTGGGACAGGGGGGAATGAGCTCCTACGAGCAGTACTTC.

About this clone itself: At one end the junction does not follow the germline gene, possibly because of a read error. This chain connects TRBV15 to TRBJ2-6, with D perhaps TRBD1 (5 bases). There are 17 residues in the CDR3. Germline-derived CDR1 and CDR2 are LNHNV and YYDKDF (reference sequence). CDR3 sequence: CATSRGFGDSGANGLTF. Written as DNA, the CDR3 is TGTGCCACCAGCAGGGGATTCGGTGACTCTGGGGCCAACGGCCTGACTTTC.

This chain links TRBV21-1 with TRBJ1-2. TRBV21-1 is an annotated pseudogene. The CDR3 covers 16 residues. CDR3 sequence (DNA): TGTGCCAGCAGCAAATTTGTTCGGGGGAGGAACTATGGCTACACCTTC. This codes for CASSKFVRGRNYGYTF.

The V and J genes are TRBV7-6 and TRBJ2-1; 7 nucleotides line up with TRBD2. The V gene's germline CDR1 is SGHVS and CDR2 FNYEAQ. This CDR3 spans 18 amino acids. The V segment lost 6 bases and the J segment 3 bases; nucleotides outside the gene matches: 17. CDR3 in amino acids: CASSPGSGREWVYNEQFF. The CDR3 nucleotides read TGTGCCAGCAGTCCTGGGAGCGGGCGGGAGTGGGTCTACAATGAGCAGTTCTTC.

This chain links TRBV28 with TRBJ1-5; D gene uncertain. The length of the CDR3 is 15 residues. V lost 6 bases and J 5 bases, leaving 17 bases between the germline ends. CDR1 and CDR2 from the germline V gene are MDHEN and SYDVKM. Written as DNA, the CDR3 is TGTGCCAGCAGCCTAGGAGGGAGGGCGGATCAGCCCCAGCATTTT. This gives the protein CASSLGGRADQPQHF.

J is TRBJ2-2 and V is TRBV30; 7 positions agree with TRBD1. The ends lost 4 bases at V and 1 base at J; junction bases unmatched: 3. Germline CDR1 reads GTSNPN; CDR2 reads SVGIG (reference sequence). This CDR3 region has 14 residues. CDR3 bases: TGTGCCTGGACCGGGACAGTGAACACCGGGGAGCTGTTTTTT. Its translation: CAWTGTVNTGELFF.

The gene calls are TRBV2 and TRBJ2-1; TRBD2 matches 7 bases. The CDR3 runs to 14 residues. V dropped 2 bases and J dropped 9; count of bases not matched to a gene: 7. The V gene's germline CDR1 is SNHLY and CDR2 FYNNEI. As DNA, the CDR3 is TGTGCCAGCAGTGAATCGGCTAGCGGCGGTGAGCAGTTCTTC. Translation: CASSESASGGEQFF. The full variable domain, in which reference TRBV2 and TRBJ2-1 provide the parts outside the CDR3, is EPEVTQTPSHQVTQMGQEVILRCVPISNHLYFYWYRQILGQKVEFLVSFYNNEISEKSEIFDDQFSVERPDGSNFTLKIRSTKLEDSAMYFCASSESASGGEQFFGPGTRLTVL.

The chain recombines TRBV5-5 with TRBJ1-2; TRBD1 is a possible D gene (5 bases). Looked up from germline, CDR1 is SGHKS and CDR2 is YYEKEE (reference sequence). V was shortened by 1 base and J by 5 bases, with 15 bases between the two germline ends. The CDR3 is 15 residues long. In DNA form, the CDR3 reads TGTGCCAGCAGCTTGTTGGCAGGGAAAGGGTATGGCTACACCTTC. Protein: CASSLLAGKGYGYTF.

The rearrangement links TRBV7-9 to TRBJ2-6, with 7 bases matching TRBD1. CDR1 SEHNR and CDR2 FQNEAQ come from the germline V gene (reference sequence). V shed 10 bases, J shed 0 bases, and the junction held 6 bases outside the gene matches. The CDR3 covers 15 residues. The CDR3 DNA reads as TGTGCCACGGGGACAGATCGCTCTGGGGCCAACGTCCTGACTTTC. It specifies CATGTDRSGANVLTF.

V usage is TRBV10-3 and J usage is TRBJ2-1; 8 bases map to TRBD2. The germline V gene has CDR1 ENHRY and CDR2 SYGVKD. This CDR3 spans 16 amino acids. V dropped 3 bases and J dropped 4; count of bases not matched to a gene: 8. The CDR3 nucleotides are TGTGCCATCAGTGAATCTGGCGGGAGGATGTACAATGAGCAGTTCTTC. Translating gives CAISESGGRMYNEQFF.

For this clone: Other nucleotide sequences from this sample produce the same CDR3. V is TRBV18 and J is TRBJ2-7; D is perhaps TRBD2 (5 bases). Germline V lookup: CDR1 KGHSH, CDR2 LQKENI. Trimming left V 6 bases short and J 2 bases short, with 14 bases between. This CDR3 is 14 amino acids long. CDR3 nucleotides: TGTGCCAGCTCGCCTAGGACGGGGACCTACGAGCAGTACTTC. As protein: CASSPRTGTYEQYF.

The V call is TRBV18, the J call TRBJ2-2; 9 nucleotides agree with TRBD1. Germline V gene data show CDR1 as KGHSH and CDR2 as LQKENI. The V segment lost 3 bases and the J segment 2 bases; nucleotides outside the gene matches: 1. This CDR3 has 15 residues. CDR3 loop: CASSPGQGNTGELFF. CDR3 bases: TGTGCCAGCTCACCGGGACAGGGAAACACCGGGGAGCTGTTTTTT. The entire variable domain, with the rest obtained from reference TRBV18 and TRBJ2-2, is as follows: NAGVMQNPRHLVRRRGQEARLRCSPMKGHSHVYWYRQLPEEGLKFMVYLQKENIIDESGMPKERFSAEFPKEGPSILRIQQVVRGDSAAYFCASSPGQGNTGELFFGEGSRLTVL.

A remark on this clone: One end of the junction varies from germline; a read error may be responsible. The chain combines TRBV7-7 with TRBJ1-4; TRBD1 matches at 7 bases. CDR1 is SSHAT and CDR2 is FNYEAQ in the germline V gene (reference sequence). CDR3 size: 15 residues. CDR3: CASSVSGGSGEKLFF. The CDR3 DNA sequence: TGTGCTAGCAGCGTATCAGGGGGTTCGGGTGAAAAACTGTTTTTT.

V usage is TRBV10-3 and J usage is TRBJ2-7, with a tentative D call TRBD1 (6 bases). V lost 0 bases to trimming and J lost 3 bases, with 9 bases between them. This CDR3 has 14 residues. The germline V gene encodes CDR1 ENHRY and CDR2 SYGVKD. The CDR3 region has the DNA TGTGCCATCAGTGAGTCTCTACAGGGCTACGAGCAGTACTTC. Protein: CAISESLQGYEQYF.

This clone was detected only a few times. The chain couples TRBV19 to TRBJ1-3; D might be TRBD1 (6 bases). CDR1 is LNHDA, CDR2 SQIVND, per germline (reference sequence). V dropped 6 bases and J dropped 0 bases, with 12 bases sitting between them. The CDR3 has 15 amino acids. This CDR3 is CASSLQGDSGNTIYF. The CDR3 nucleotides read TGTGCCAGTAGCCTACAGGGAGACTCTGGAAACACCATATATTTT.